Listed here is a single T cell receptor beta chain. Its antigen is currently unknown. This CDR3 is built from 13 residues. With 5 bases removed from V and 7 bases from J, the gap between germline ends came to 12 bases. Germline CDR1 reads SGHTA; CDR2 reads FQGTGA. The data were obtained in a study of T cells in localized non-small cell lung cancer. This table comes from immunoSEQ multiplex PCR, and its TCRdb copy is limited to in-frame clones, with some not included. The sample consists of tens of thousands of clones, 80% to 90% of them appearing once. Regarding the study as a whole: Heterogeneity remains possible because sequencing was limited to only one tumor region. The appearance of a median roughly 61 of the top 100 tumor clones was seen in adjacent lung. Longer overall survival was associated with a higher density of T cells in the blood. Adjacent uninvolved lung tissue had the highest T cell clonality, exceeding tumor.

This specimen was peripheral blood, taken before any cancer treatment. The TCR sequence derives from a female donor aged 60 or older with stage I lung adenocarcinoma. The chain recombines TRBV7-3 with TRBJ2-1; D is perhaps TRBD2 (7 bases). The DNA for the CDR3 is TGTGCCAGCAGCAGGGAGGGGGTGAATGAGCAGTTCTTC. It encodes CASSREGVNEQFF.